The 30 T cell receptor beta chains given below trace back to one sample, sequenced in a study of blood T cell repertoires in COVID-19. The repertoire was sequenced with immunoSEQ multiplex PCR; TCRdb's copy has only in-frame clones and lacks some. Here the sample spans about 220,000 clones, 75% to 85% being singletons. Sequencing was done on a sample of peripheral blood. The receptor set was obtained from a woman in her seventies with COVID-19, enrolled during active disease.

This chain connects TRBV7-9 to TRBJ1-3; 9 nucleotides agree with TRBD1. The CDR3 sequence is 17 residues long. Germline values: CDR1 SEHNR, CDR2 FQNEAQ (reference sequence). V dropped 4 bases and J dropped 6; count of bases not matched to a gene: 13. The CDR3 spells CASSSRSGTGTANTIYF. The CDR3, as DNA: TGTGCCAGCAGCTCCCGATCCGGGACAGGGACTGCAAACACCATATATTTT. Using reference TRBV7-9 and TRBJ1-3 for the parts outside the CDR3, the full variable domain is DTGVSQNPRHKITKRGQNVTFRCDPISEHNRLYWYRQTLGQGPEFLTYFQNEAQLEKSRLLSDRFSAERPKGSFSTLEIQRTEQGDSAMYLCASSSRSGTGTANTIYFGEGSWLTVV.

This clone was detected many times. The CDR3 loop reads CASSSSGDTGELFF. CDR3 DNA: TGTGCCAGCAGCTCCTCGGGAGACACCGGGGAGCTGTTTTTT. V and J are TRBV7-9 and TRBJ2-2, with a possible D match to TRBD2 (6 bases). The CDR3 is 14 residues long. Germline CDR1 SEHNR, CDR2 FQNEAQ (reference sequence). Trimming stripped 4 bases from V and 3 bases from J, with 9 bases between.

This chain uses TRBV7-3 with TRBJ1-5; D perhaps matches TRBD1 (5 bases). There are 14 residues in the CDR3. The germline V gene encodes CDR1 SGHTA and CDR2 FQGTGA. The germline V and J ends were trimmed by 8 bases and 3 bases, with 14 bases remaining between them. The CDR3, as DNA: TGTGCCAGCCAACAACGACAGATCAATCAGCCCCAGCATTTT. Protein product: CASQQRQINQPQHF.

This sequence joins TRBV3-1 (or the pseudogene TRBV3-2) and TRBJ1-1, with a possible D match to TRBD1 (6 bases). The V gene lost 1 base and the J gene lost 6 bases, with 12 bases spanning the gap. Germline CDR1 reads LGHDT; CDR2 reads YNNKEL (reference sequence). This CDR3 comprises 14 residues. In DNA form, the CDR3 reads TGTGCCAGCAGCCAAGTAGACAGGAAAGCTGAAGCTTTCTTT. Protein sequence: CASSQVDRKAEAFF.

The J gene is TRBJ1-1, the V gene TRBV18; perhaps TRBD1 as D (5 bases). The CDR3 length is 14 residues. Looked up from germline, CDR1 is KGHSH and CDR2 is LQKENI. V lost 3 bases and J 3 bases, leaving 11 bases between the germline ends. The chain's CDR3 is CASSPSLGDTEAFF. The CDR3 nucleotides read TGTGCCAGCTCACCGTCCCTAGGGGACACTGAAGCTTTCTTT.

The chain is built from TRBV7-2 and TRBJ2-4; possible D gene TRBD1, 6 bases. The CDR3 loop spans 17 amino acids. Between the trimmed V and J ends, which lost 2 bases and 6 bases, there was a span of 20 bases. The germline CDR1 and CDR2 sequences are SGHTA and FQGNSA. Here the CDR3 reads CASSLWGRGQPGNIQYF. The CDR3 DNA reads as TGTGCCAGCAGCTTATGGGGGCGAGGACAGCCCGGAAACATTCAGTACTTC.

This sequence joins TRBV4-3 and TRBJ1-3; D unresolved. Trimming shortened V by 4 bases and J by 0 bases, and 19 bases separated the two germline ends. The germline V gene encodes CDR1 LGHNA and CDR2 YSLEER. This CDR3 region has 18 residues. DNA for the CDR3: TGCGCCAGCAGCCCCCAGGCGGGAGTTCCCGGCTCTGGAAACACCATATATTTT. Its translation is CASSPQAGVPGSGNTIYF.

This clone was observed a few times. This sequence joins TRBV4-2 and TRBJ2-7, with a weak D call TRBD2 (6 bases). Germline values: CDR1 LGHNA, CDR2 YNFKEQ. The ends were cut back, 4 bases at V and 2 bases at J, with 15 bases in the middle. The CDR3 has 15 residues. This CDR3 reads CASSPGAEGPYEQYF. The CDR3 region has the DNA TGTGCCAGCAGCCCCGGCGCGGAGGGCCCCTACGAGCAGTACTTC.

The chain has TRBV2 and TRBJ2-2; a possible D gene is TRBD2 (6 bases). Germline V gene lookup returns CDR1 SNHLY and CDR2 FYNNEI. V was pared by 3 bases and J by 6 bases, with 17 bases between. The CDR3 length is 16 residues. This chain's CDR3 is CASSDPGGVNPGELFF. As DNA, the CDR3 is TGTGCCAGCAGTGATCCCGGGGGTGTAAATCCCGGGGAGCTGTTTTTT.

This chain joins TRBV6-5 and TRBJ1-6; 7 nucleotides align to TRBD1. In germline, CDR1 is MNHEY, CDR2 SVGAGI. Unmatched junction bases numbered 6, after V lost 0 bases and J lost 10 bases. The CDR3 is 15 amino acids. The CDR3 loop is CASSYSKGAQSPLHF. The CDR3 bases are TGTGCCAGCAGTTACTCAAAGGGGGCTCAGTCACCCCTCCACTTT.

The chain's CDR3 is CAIQTGSMNTEAFF. The CDR3, as DNA: TGTGCCATACAGACCGGCAGCATGAACACTGAAGCTTTCTTT. This chain connects TRBV6-5 to TRBJ1-1; D unresolved. Germline lookup yields CDR1 MNHEY and CDR2 SVGAGI. The CDR3 totals 14 residues. The V end was cut by 10 bases, the J end by 0 bases, with 15 bases between.

The chain is built from TRBV30 and TRBJ1-4; D is perhaps TRBD1 (6 bases). This CDR3 is 13 amino acids long. The germline V gene has CDR1 GTSNPN and CDR2 SVGIG (reference sequence). V was shortened by 5 bases and J by 0 bases, with 7 bases between the two germline ends. The CDR3 loop reads CAWGTTTNEKLFF. In DNA form, the CDR3 reads TGTGCCTGGGGGACAACAACTAATGAAAAACTGTTTTTT. Looking up the rest from reference TRBV30 and TRBJ1-4 gives the full variable domain: SQTIHQWPATLVQPVGSPLSLECTVEGTSNPNLYWYRQAAGRGLQLLFYSVGIGQISSEVPQNLSASRPQDRQFILSSKKLLLSDSGFYLCAWGTTTNEKLFFGSGTQLSVL.

The chain links TRBV19 to TRBJ2-1; D remains unclear. Trimming took off 3 bases at V and 6 bases at J, with 9 bases between the two ends. The CDR3 spans 13 residues. Germline V CDR1 and CDR2: LNHDA, SQIVND (reference sequence). In DNA form, the CDR3 reads TGTGCCAGTAGTATTAATGGGCCCAATGAGCAGTTCTTC. It yields the protein CASSINGPNEQFF. Full variable domain (outside the CDR3, taken from reference TRBV19 and TRBJ2-1): DGGITQSPKYLFRKEGQNVTLSCEQNLNHDAMYWYRQDPGQGLRLIYYSQIVNDFQKGDIAEGYSVSREKKESFPLTVTSAQKNPTAFYLCASSINGPNEQFFGPGTRLTVL.

The gene calls are TRBV5-1 and TRBJ1-1; D possibly corresponds to TRBD1 (6 bases). The CDR3 runs 14 residues. Between the trimmed V and J ends, which lost 2 bases and 1 base, there was a span of 9 bases. Germline CDR1 and CDR2: SGHRS and YFSETQ. CDR3 DNA sequence: TGCGCCAGCAGCTTATCCAGGGGGAACACTGAAGCTTTCTTT. This gives the protein CASSLSRGNTEAFF.

The V gene is TRBV6-5, the J gene TRBJ2-7; 8 nucleotides line up with TRBD2. V dropped 5 bases and J dropped 0; count of bases not matched to a gene: 6. The CDR3 contains 15 residues. In germline, CDR1 is MNHEY, CDR2 SVGAGI. CDR3 sequence reads: CASSRTSGSSYEQYF. DNA for the CDR3: TGTGCCAGCAGTCGCACTAGCGGAAGCTCCTACGAGCAGTACTTC.

The table lists this clone with a few counts. This sequence joins TRBV30 and TRBJ1-2; no clear D gene. Germline V gives CDR1 GTSNPN, CDR2 SVGIG (reference sequence). The germline V and J ends were trimmed by 2 bases and 4 bases, with 11 bases remaining between them. This CDR3 spans 13 amino acids. CDR3 amino acids: CAWSPEGIYGYTF. The CDR3 region has the DNA TGTGCCTGGAGTCCGGAGGGCATCTATGGCTACACCTTC.

The V and J genes are TRBV4-3 and TRBJ1-2; 9 bases are shared with TRBD1. Losses at the gene ends were 0 bases for V and 3 bases for J; bases not matched to a gene: 14. CDR1 and CDR2 (germline): LGHNA, YSLEER. There are 19 residues in the CDR3. The CDR3 spells CASSQDLTYIRTGDYGYTF. CDR3 in DNA: TGCGCCAGCAGCCAAGATTTAACATATATTCGGACAGGGGACTATGGCTACACCTTC.

This chain joins TRBV28 and TRBJ2-3, with TRBD2 matching 15 bases. The CDR3 is 15 residues long. The junction had 2 bases not matched to a gene; V was cut back by 7 bases and J by 3 bases. Germline CDR1 reads MDHEN; CDR2 reads SYDVKM. CDR3 nucleotides: TGTGCCAGCATCGGGACTAGCGGGGGGACAGATACGCAGTATTTT. It yields the protein CASIGTSGGTDTQYF. Supplemented by reference TRBV28 and TRBJ2-3, the full variable domain reads DVKVTQSSRYLVKRTGEKVFLECVQDMDHENMFWYRQDPGLGLRLIYFSYDVKMKEKGDIPEGYSVSREKKERFSLILESASTNQTSMYLCASIGTSGGTDTQYFGPGTRLTVL.

V usage is TRBV11-3 and J usage is TRBJ1-3, with D tentatively TRBD1 (5 bases). Germline V gene sequence: CDR1 SGHNT, CDR2 YENEEA. The V and J ends lost 1 base and 0 bases respectively, with 10 bases between them. The CDR3 runs 16 residues. This CDR3 reads CASSLGPQGSGNTIYF. The CDR3 DNA reads TGTGCCAGCAGCTTAGGACCCCAGGGCTCTGGAAACACCATATATTTT.

This chain links TRBV7-2 with TRBJ2-3; D may be TRBD2 (5 bases). Per germline, CDR1 SGHTA and CDR2 FQGNSA. V was trimmed by 1 base and J by 5 bases, leaving 10 bases between them. The CDR3 extends over 14 amino acids. CDR3 residues: CASSLGKGLDTQYF. The CDR3 DNA reads as TGTGCCAGCAGCTTAGGAAAAGGACTAGATACGCAGTATTTT.

This chain links TRBV19 with TRBJ1-1; no clear D. V was trimmed by 11 bases and J by 6 bases, leaving 19 bases between them. Germline V gene data show CDR1 as LNHDA and CDR2 as SQIVND (reference sequence). The CDR3 loop spans 13 amino acids. CDR3 sequence (DNA): TGTGCCTCCGGCAGTTCAGGCTTGTCTGAAGCTTTCTTT. Translation: CASGSSGLSEAFF.

The chain employs TRBV7-2 and TRBJ1-1, with TRBD1 as a possible D gene (5 bases). The CDR3 extends over 14 amino acids. The germline V and J ends were trimmed by 5 bases and 5 bases, with 15 bases remaining between them. Germline CDR1 SGHTA, CDR2 FQGNSA. CDR3 nucleotides: TGTGCCAGCAGCCCTTACCAGGGTGGGACTGAAGCTTTCTTT. Translating gives CASSPYQGGTEAFF.

This clone occurred once. The chain links TRBV7-2 to TRBJ2-3; no reliable D call. V lost 2 bases, J lost 2 bases, and 11 bases lay in between. This CDR3 spans 15 amino acids. CDR1 and CDR2 (germline): SGHTA, FQGNSA. CDR3 nucleotide sequence: TGTGCCAGCAGCTTATATGGGCCATACACAGATACGCAGTATTTT. Translating it yields CASSLYGPYTDTQYF.

This sequence joins TRBV6-1 and TRBJ1-4, with TRBD1 as a possible D gene (6 bases). Trimming removed 4 bases from V and 0 bases from J, with 12 bases in between. Germline CDR1 and CDR2: MNHNS and SASEGT. The CDR3 extends over 16 amino acids. CDR3 coding DNA: TGTGCCAGCAGTGGACAGGATTTTGCAACTAATGAAAAACTGTTTTTT. It specifies CASSGQDFATNEKLFF.

V is TRBV27 and J is TRBJ2-7; 8 bases line up with TRBD2. The trim removed 6 bases at V and 2 bases at J, leaving 15 bases unmatched. Germline CDR1 reads MNHEY; CDR2 reads SMNVEV (reference sequence). The CDR3 loop spans 17 amino acids. The CDR3 loop is CASSPRGGRDNPYEQYF. The DNA of the CDR3 is TGTGCCAGCAGCCCCCGGGGGGGCAGGGACAATCCCTACGAGCAGTACTTC.

The V call is TRBV5-6, the J call TRBJ2-2; D is perhaps TRBD1 (5 bases). Germline V gives CDR1 SGHDT, CDR2 YYEEEE. The CDR3 length is 15 residues. V lost 5 bases and J 6 bases, leaving 17 bases between the germline ends. The CDR3 sequence is CASRTGPRTAGELFF. The CDR3 nucleotides are TGTGCCAGCAGAACAGGCCCCCGGACCGCCGGGGAGCTGTTTTTT.

The chain links TRBV30 to TRBJ1-6, with D tentatively TRBD1 (6 bases). Looked up from germline, CDR1 is GTSNPN and CDR2 is SVGIG (reference sequence). The ends were cut back, 5 bases at V and 7 bases at J, with 12 bases in the middle. The CDR3 spans 13 residues. For the CDR3, the DNA is TGTGCCTGGCAACAGGGAATCAATTCACCCCTCCACTTT. Protein: CAWQQGINSPLHF.

The chain joins TRBV27 to TRBJ1-1; D call uncertain. Germline CDR1 is MNHEY and CDR2 is SMNVEV (reference sequence). V lost 2 bases, J lost 6 bases, and 10 bases lay in between. This CDR3 is built from 13 residues. The CDR3 sequence: CASSLIREAEAFF. As DNA, the CDR3 is TGTGCCAGCAGTTTAATCCGGGAAGCTGAAGCTTTCTTT.

The rearrangement joins TRBV5-4 to TRBJ2-1; 11 bases line up with TRBD2. V was clipped by 2 bases and J by 6 bases; unmatched bases: 10. Germline loops: CDR1 SGHNT, CDR2 YYREEE (reference sequence). This CDR3 contains 17 residues. The CDR3 nucleotides are TGTGCCAGCAGCTTCCGTCAAACTAGCGGGGGAACCAATGAGCAGTTCTTC. This gives the protein CASSFRQTSGGTNEQFF.

This clone was found many times. The rearrangement links TRBV5-4 to TRBJ2-5; TRBD2 matches 11 bases. J was trimmed by 2 bases and V by 3 bases; bases with no gene match: 3. This CDR3 spans 15 amino acids. Looked up from germline, CDR1 is SGHNT and CDR2 is YYREEE (reference sequence). The CDR3 loop is CASSYGTSGQETQYF. The CDR3 DNA sequence: TGTGCCAGCAGCTACGGGACTAGCGGTCAAGAGACCCAGTACTTC. Filled out from reference TRBV5-4 and TRBJ2-5, the complete variable domain reads ETGVTQSPTHLIKTRGQQVTLRCSSQSGHNTVSWYQQALGQGPQFIFQYYREEENGRGNFPPRFSGLQFPNYSSELNVNALELDDSALYLCASSYGTSGQETQYFGPGTRLLVL.